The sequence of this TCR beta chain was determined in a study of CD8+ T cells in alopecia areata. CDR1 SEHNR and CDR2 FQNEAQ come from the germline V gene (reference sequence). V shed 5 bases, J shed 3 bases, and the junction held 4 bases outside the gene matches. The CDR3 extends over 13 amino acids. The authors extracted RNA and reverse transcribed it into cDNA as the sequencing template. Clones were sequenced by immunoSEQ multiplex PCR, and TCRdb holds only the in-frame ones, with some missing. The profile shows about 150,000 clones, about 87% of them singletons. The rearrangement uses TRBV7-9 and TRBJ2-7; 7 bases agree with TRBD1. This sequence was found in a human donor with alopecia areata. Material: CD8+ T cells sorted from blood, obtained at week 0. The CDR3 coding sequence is TGTGCCAGCAGCCCAGACAGGGACTACGAGCAGTACTTC. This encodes CASSPDRDYEQYF.